These 26 T cell receptor beta chains came from one sample sequenced in a study of cytomegalovirus exposure and HLA in healthy donors. Assay used: immunoSEQ multiplex PCR; TCRdb lists only in-frame clones, some missing. Of some 310,000 clones detected, roughly 87% appear once; the ten largest clones hold around 0.91%. The sequenced sample consisted of PBMCs. The receptors here all came from a man aged 25-40 years in good health and CMV-seronegative.

This clone was seen a handful of times. The chain links TRBV21-1 to TRBJ1-6; the table's D call, TRBD1, was not checked against the DNA. TRBV21-1 is tagged as a pseudogene. The CDR3 length is 13 residues. The CDR3 DNA reads as TGTGCCAGCAGCAATACAGGGAATTCACCCCTCCACTTT. Translating it yields CASSNTGNSPLHF.

V is TRBV19 and J is TRBJ2-3, with a possible D match to TRBD2 (5 bases). The germline CDR1 and CDR2 sequences are LNHDA and SQIVND (reference sequence). The CDR3 consists of 14 residues. The V and J ends lost 3 bases and 5 bases respectively, with 12 bases between them. CDR3 sequence: CASSIPGVGDTQYF. The CDR3 coding sequence is TGTGCCAGTAGTATCCCCGGGGTGGGAGATACGCAGTATTTT.

The V and J genes are TRBV11-2 and TRBJ2-1; 14 nucleotides line up with TRBD2. Trimming removed 4 bases from V and 5 bases from J; junction bases left unmatched: 4. Germline CDR1 SGHAT, CDR2 FQNNGV. The CDR3 runs 16 residues. The CDR3 is CASSSPGLAGDNEQFF. The CDR3 DNA follows: TGTGCCAGCAGCTCACCGGGACTAGCGGGGGACAATGAGCAGTTCTTC.

This chain uses TRBV9 with TRBJ1-2, with a possible D match to TRBD1 (6 bases). CDR1 is SGDLS, CDR2 YYNGEE, per germline. The CDR3 totals 14 residues. The V gene lost 6 bases and the J gene lost 1 base, with 13 bases spanning the gap. DNA for the CDR3: TGTGCCAGCACCCGGGGGGCCGATAACTATGGCTACACCTTC. Protein: CASTRGADNYGYTF.

This clone showed up just a few times. V usage is TRBV27 and J usage is TRBJ1-1; perhaps TRBD1 as D (6 bases). Trimming removed 8 bases from V and 0 bases from J, with 13 bases in between. The CDR3 sequence is 14 residues long. The germline gives CDR1 MNHEY, CDR2 SMNVEV (reference sequence). The CDR3 here is CASGQGRMNTEAFF. The CDR3 nucleotides read TGTGCCAGCGGTCAGGGGCGGATGAACACTGAAGCTTTCTTT.

This rearrangement joins TRBV11-2 to TRBJ2-1; 10 nucleotides agree with TRBD1. CDR3 length: 15 residues. The ends lost 4 bases at V and 6 bases at J; junction bases unmatched: 6. The V gene's germline CDR1 is SGHAT and CDR2 FQNNGV. Here the CDR3 DNA reads TGTGCCAGCAGCTCCCGGGACAGGGGCCCCAATGAGCAGTTCTTC. It encodes CASSSRDRGPNEQFF.

The chain carries TRBV18 and TRBJ2-2, with TRBD1 matching over 10 bases. Germline V CDR1 and CDR2: KGHSH, LQKENI. V was clipped by 4 bases and J by 2 bases; unmatched bases: 4. The CDR3 is made up of 16 amino acids. In DNA form, the CDR3 reads TGTGCCAGCTCACGACAGGGGGCGATAAACACCGGGGAGCTGTTTTTT. Translation gives CASSRQGAINTGELFF.

This clone was picked up a small number of times. V usage is TRBV2 and J usage is TRBJ1-2, with TRBD1 as a possible D gene (5 bases). From germline, CDR1 is SNHLY and CDR2 FYNNEI. V was cut by 2 bases and J by 7 bases, with 11 bases left in between. The CDR3 spans 13 residues. CDR3 protein: CASSEQGWSGYTF. The CDR3 DNA is TGTGCCAGCAGTGAACAGGGTTGGTCTGGCTACACCTTC.

This chain connects TRBV5-8 to TRBJ1-4; maybe TRBD1 (6 bases). Deletions cut 3 bases from V and 5 bases from J, with 17 bases between. There are 16 residues in the CDR3. In germline, CDR1 is SGHTS, CDR2 YDEGEE. This chain's CDR3 is CASSSNTGIINEKLFF. CDR3 in DNA: TGTGCCAGCAGCTCTAATACAGGGATTATAAATGAAAAACTGTTTTTT.

Concerning this clone itself: The same CDR3 arises from other DNA sequences in this sample as well. The V call is TRBV18, the J call TRBJ2-5; D gene unclear. The CDR3 has 12 residues. The germline CDR1 and CDR2 sequences are KGHSH and LQKENI. V was pared by 6 bases and J by 0 bases, with 5 bases between. CDR3 nucleotide sequence: TGTGCCAGCTCCCCCAACCAAGAGACCCAGTACTTC. Residues: CASSPNQETQYF. Combining the CDR3 with reference TRBV18 and TRBJ2-5 gives the whole variable domain NAGVMQNPRHLVRRRGQEARLRCSPMKGHSHVYWYRQLPEEGLKFMVYLQKENIIDESGMPKERFSAEFPKEGPSILRIQQVVRGDSAAYFCASSPNQETQYFGPGTRLLVL.

The CDR3 protein is CASSYLPTGPNQPQHF. CDR3 coding DNA: TGTGCCAGCAGTTACTTACCGACAGGGCCCAATCAGCCCCAGCATTTT. The chain links TRBV6-5 to TRBJ1-5; 7 positions match TRBD1. V was pared by 1 base and J by 3 bases, with 6 bases of the junction left unmatched. Germline-derived CDR1 and CDR2 are MNHEY and SVGAGI. The CDR3 length is 16 residues.

The J gene is TRBJ2-7, the V gene TRBV7-6; D may be TRBD2 (5 bases). CDR1 and CDR2 from the germline V gene are SGHVS and FNYEAQ. V gave up 4 bases and J gave up 3 bases, with 13 bases separating them. There are 14 residues in the CDR3. The CDR3 loop reads CASSSPGSNYEQYF. The CDR3 DNA reads TGTGCCAGCAGCTCCCCGGGGTCAAACTACGAGCAGTACTTC. Full variable domain (missing parts from reference TRBV7-6 and TRBJ2-7): GAGVSQSPRYKVTKRGQDVALRCDPISGHVSLYWYRQALGQGPEFLTYFNYEAQQDKSGLPNDRFSAERPEGSISTLTIQRTEQRDSAMYRCASSSPGSNYEQYFGPGTRLTVT.

The rearrangement joins TRBV18 to TRBJ2-3; TRBD1 might be the D (6 bases). Trimming took off 4 bases at V and 5 bases at J, with 13 bases between the two ends. Germline CDR1 is KGHSH and CDR2 is LQKENI. This CDR3 is 14 amino acids long. CDR3 loop: CASSLLGGKDTQYF. The CDR3 DNA reads TGTGCCAGCTCACTTCTAGGGGGTAAAGATACGCAGTATTTT.

CDR3 nucleotides: TGTGCCAGCAGCTCCCACCCCGGGACAGGGAACGAGCAGTACTTC. Encoded protein: CASSSHPGTGNEQYF. V gene TRBV6-6 combines with J gene TRBJ2-7, with 9 bases lining up with TRBD1. Germline CDR1 reads MNHNY; CDR2 reads SVGAGI (reference sequence). The CDR3 is made up of 15 amino acids. The trim removed 6 bases at V and 5 bases at J, leaving 11 bases unmatched.

The chain employs TRBV19 and TRBJ2-5; possible D gene TRBD1, 5 bases. Germline lookup yields CDR1 LNHDA and CDR2 SQIVND (reference sequence). CDR3 length: 14 amino acids. V shed 1 base and J shed 2 bases, with 8 bases lying between them. Here the CDR3 reads CASSIVPGQETQYF. The CDR3 region has the DNA TGTGCCAGTAGTATAGTGCCAGGGCAAGAGACCCAGTACTTC.

About this clone: The sample contains more than one DNA sequence encoding this CDR3. This chain connects TRBV15 to TRBJ2-1, with D possibly TRBD2 on 6 matching bases. The CDR3 runs 15 residues. The germline gives CDR1 LNHNV, CDR2 YYDKDF (reference sequence). Trimming cost V 5 bases and J 7 bases, with 18 bases left between them. CDR3: CATSRLAGPYNEQFF. The CDR3 DNA reads as TGTGCCACCAGCCGTCTGGCGGGGCCATATAATGAGCAGTTCTTC.

In its sample, this clone was seen once. The V call is TRBV15, the J call TRBJ1-2, with a tentative D call TRBD1 (5 bases). Trimming pared 3 bases from V and 0 bases from J, leaving 11 bases between. CDR1 and CDR2 from the germline V gene are LNHNV and YYDKDF (reference sequence). The CDR3 is 15 amino acids. CDR3 amino acids: CATSSDRSPNYGYTF. In nucleotides, the CDR3 is TGTGCCACCAGCAGTGACAGATCCCCTAACTATGGCTACACCTTC.

The J gene is TRBJ1-1, the V gene TRBV15; no clear D gene. CDR3 length: 14 residues. The germline V gene has CDR1 LNHNV and CDR2 YYDKDF (reference sequence). Trimming shortened V by 3 bases and J by 0 bases, and 8 bases separated the two germline ends. The CDR3 spells CATSRLTVNTEAFF. The CDR3 nucleotides read TGTGCCACCAGCAGGCTGACTGTGAACACTGAAGCTTTCTTT.

Details on this clone: The junction differs from germline at one of its ends, possibly a read error. The chain employs TRBV6-1 and TRBJ1-6, with a weak D call TRBD1 (5 bases). Germline V gives CDR1 MNHNS, CDR2 SASEGT. The CDR3 totals 11 residues. CDR3 protein: CASSARDLRRF. The CDR3 region has the DNA TGTGCCAGCAGTGCCCGGGACTTGAGACGCTTT.

This chain connects TRBV6-6 to TRBJ2-1, with TRBD2 as a possible D gene (6 bases). The germline CDR1 and CDR2 sequences are MNHNY and SVGAGI (reference sequence). This CDR3 has 14 residues. Trimming pared 6 bases from V and 7 bases from J, leaving 16 bases between. The CDR3, as DNA: TGTGCCAGCAGCCTAACTACCGCGGGGAATGAGCAGTTCTTC. This translates into CASSLTTAGNEQFF.

The DNA for the CDR3 is TGTGCCAGTAGTACAAAACTGAGCTCTGGAAACACCATATATTTT. It is translated as CASSTKLSSGNTIYF. V gene TRBV19 combines with J gene TRBJ1-3; no definite D call. The CDR3 is made up of 15 amino acids. V was shortened by 4 bases and J by 0 bases, with 10 bases between the two germline ends. Germline V gene sequence: CDR1 LNHDA, CDR2 SQIVND (reference sequence).

The chain is built from TRBV14 and TRBJ1-4; perhaps TRBD1 as D (6 bases). This CDR3 comprises 15 residues. V was pared by 5 bases and J by 3 bases, with 13 bases between. Germline CDR1 is SGHDN and CDR2 is FVKESK. This CDR3 reads CASSGKTGANEKLFF. In DNA, the CDR3 is TGTGCCAGCAGCGGAAAGACAGGCGCTAATGAAAAACTGTTTTTT.

The chain recombines TRBV27 with TRBJ2-7; D uncertain. The CDR3 is 12 residues long. Trimming removed 6 bases at V and 2 bases at J, with 8 bases between. Germline CDR1 is MNHEY and CDR2 is SMNVEV (reference sequence). The CDR3 loop reads CASRPSPYEQYF. The CDR3 DNA reads as TGTGCCAGCAGACCTAGTCCCTACGAGCAGTACTTC.

This chain joins TRBV13 and TRBJ1-2; D unresolved. The CDR3 loop spans 15 amino acids. Germline CDR1 PRHDT, CDR2 FYEKMQ (reference sequence). Trimming removed 5 bases from V and 0 bases from J, with 13 bases in between. The CDR3 DNA is TGTGCCAGCAGCCCCGTTGTAGCCTCTAACTATGGCTACACCTTC. This sequence encodes CASSPVVASNYGYTF.

The chain couples TRBV5-4 to TRBJ2-7; tentative D call: TRBD2 (7 bases). Trimming removed 4 bases from V and 5 bases from J, with 22 bases in between. From germline, CDR1 is SGHNT and CDR2 YYREEE (reference sequence). The CDR3 runs to 16 residues. As DNA, the CDR3 is TGTGCCAGCAGCCCGGCCGCGGGGGCGGAGAATCACGAGCAGTACTTC. Protein sequence: CASSPAAGAENHEQYF.

The genes are TRBV4-1 and TRBJ1-6; D perhaps matches TRBD1 (5 bases). Germline V lookup: CDR1 MGHRA, CDR2 YSYEKL. The CDR3 consists of 16 residues. With 4 bases removed from V and 9 bases from J, the gap between germline ends came to 19 bases. Here the CDR3 reads CASSRSPAGDSSPLHF. CDR3 nucleotides: TGCGCCAGCAGCCGTTCCCCGGCGGGGGATTCTTCACCCCTCCACTTT.